These 23 T cell receptor beta chains came from one sample sequenced in a study of cytomegalovirus exposure and HLA in healthy donors. The primer mix had 60 Vbeta and 13 Jbeta primers. The repertoire was sequenced with immunoSEQ multiplex PCR; TCRdb's copy has only in-frame clones and lacks some. This repertoire includes about 200,000 clones. The sequenced sample was PBMCs. The source of these receptors is a girl between 2 and 10 years old in good health and CMV-seropositive.

The chain links TRBV6-6 to TRBJ1-5; 10 positions agree with TRBD1. Germline V gives CDR1 MNHNY, CDR2 SVGAGI (reference sequence). Trimming at V came to 7 bases and at J to 8 bases, leaving 8 bases not matched to a gene. The CDR3 has 14 residues. The CDR3 is CASTRQGAGEPQHF. CDR3 nucleotide sequence: TGTGCCAGCACCCGACAGGGGGCCGGGGAGCCCCAGCATTTT.

CDR3 loop: CASTWGQDMGTEAFF. The CDR3 DNA follows: TGTGCCAGCACTTGGGGACAGGATATGGGCACTGAAGCTTTCTTT. This rearrangement joins TRBV28 to TRBJ1-1, with 8 bases matching TRBD1. There are 15 residues in the CDR3. Trimming cost V 7 bases and J 4 bases; bases outside gene matches: 11. The V gene's germline CDR1 is MDHEN and CDR2 SYDVKM.

J is TRBJ2-3 and V is TRBV28, with TRBD2 identical over 8 bases. CDR1 and CDR2 (germline): MDHEN, SYDVKM. The CDR3 has 14 residues. Trimming at V came to 5 bases and at J to 1 base, leaving 2 bases not matched to a gene. The DNA of the CDR3 is TGTGCCAGCAGTGGAGCGGGGGGCACAGATACGCAGTATTTT. Amino acid sequence: CASSGAGGTDTQYF.

This chain connects TRBV30 to TRBJ1-1, with D possibly matching TRBD1 (5 bases). Germline values: CDR1 GTSNPN, CDR2 SVGIG (reference sequence). V was pared by 3 bases and J by 0 bases, with 14 bases between. The CDR3 runs 15 residues. CDR3 DNA sequence: TGTGCCTGGAGGGGGCCTTTATCGATGAACACTGAAGCTTTCTTT. This codes for CAWRGPLSMNTEAFF. Full variable domain (rest looked up from reference TRBV30 and TRBJ1-1): SQTIHQWPATLVQPVGSPLSLECTVEGTSNPNLYWYRQAAGRGLQLLFYSVGIGQISSEVPQNLSASRPQDRQFILSSKKLLLSDSGFYLCAWRGPLSMNTEAFFGQGTRLTVV.

CDR3 DNA: TGTGCCAGCAGCCGTACTAGCGGGAGATTCGACGAGCAGTACTTC. Translation gives CASSRTSGRFDEQYF. The rearrangement uses TRBV5-6 and TRBJ2-7; TRBD2 agrees at 11 bases. Germline-derived CDR1 and CDR2 are SGHDT and YYEEEE. The CDR3 totals 15 residues. Germline trimming cut 4 bases from V and 5 bases from J; bases unmatched to any gene: 8.

V usage is TRBV27 and J usage is TRBJ2-3; D remains ambiguous. Germline assignment: CDR1 MNHEY and CDR2 SMNVEV (reference sequence). Trimming took off 3 bases at V and 0 bases at J, with 10 bases between the two ends. This CDR3 has 15 amino acids. CDR3 residues: CASSLKVRSTDTQYF. The CDR3 nucleotides are TGTGCCAGCAGTTTGAAGGTGCGGAGCACAGATACGCAGTATTTT.

The chain couples TRBV7-2 to TRBJ2-1, with D possibly matching TRBD2 (5 bases). V dropped 3 bases and J dropped 5 bases, with 17 bases sitting between them. The CDR3 contains 16 residues. Germline V CDR1 and CDR2: SGHTA, FQGNSA. CDR3 amino acids: CASSLGVAVVDNEQFF. CDR3 coding DNA: TGTGCCAGCAGCTTGGGAGTGGCGGTCGTGGACAATGAGCAGTTCTTC.

V usage is TRBV2 and J usage is TRBJ1-1; D call uncertain. Per the germline V gene, CDR1 is SNHLY and CDR2 is FYNNEI. Trimming left V 7 bases short and J 2 bases short, with 14 bases between. This CDR3 region has 14 residues. Here the CDR3 reads CASISLGSNTEAFF. CDR3 nucleotides: TGTGCCAGCATCTCCCTCGGGAGTAACACTGAAGCTTTCTTT.

This chain connects TRBV4-1 to TRBJ2-1, with 9 bases aligning to TRBD2. Germline V gene lookup returns CDR1 MGHRA and CDR2 YSYEKL. The CDR3 has 16 residues. Unmatched junction bases numbered 12, after V lost 4 bases and J lost 8 bases. CDR3 in amino acids: CASSPRGGTSSDEQFF. Written as DNA, the CDR3 is TGCGCCAGCAGCCCCCGAGGGGGGACTAGCAGCGATGAGCAGTTCTTC.

The gene calls are TRBV7-6 and TRBJ1-2, with D possibly being TRBD1 (6 bases). The V gene lost 1 base and the J gene lost 5 bases, with 23 bases spanning the gap. The germline V gene encodes CDR1 SGHVS and CDR2 FNYEAQ. This CDR3 has 18 residues. In DNA form, the CDR3 reads TGTGCCAGCAGCTTAGGAGCTCCTACAGGGTCGAAGAGTTATGGCTACACCTTC. Amino acid sequence: CASSLGAPTGSKSYGYTF.

V and J are TRBV2 and TRBJ2-5; D is perhaps TRBD2 (5 bases). CDR1 and CDR2 (germline): SNHLY, FYNNEI. The CDR3 is 13 residues long. The V end was cut by 6 bases, the J end by 5 bases, with 13 bases between. As DNA, the CDR3 is TGTGCCAGCAGCGGACTGGCGGGTGAGACCCAGTACTTC. Translated, it gives CASSGLAGETQYF.

The gene calls are TRBV7-9 and TRBJ2-2, with 7 bases identical to TRBD1. Germline CDR1 is SEHNR and CDR2 is FQNEAQ (reference sequence). Trimming cost V 3 bases and J 6 bases; bases outside gene matches: 4. The CDR3 loop spans 14 amino acids. The CDR3 is CASSFTGASGELFF. The CDR3, as DNA: TGTGCCAGCAGCTTTACAGGGGCATCCGGGGAGCTGTTTTTT.

The J gene is TRBJ2-3, the V gene TRBV4-1, with D unresolved. The germline V gene encodes CDR1 MGHRA and CDR2 YSYEKL. Trimming left V 0 bases short and J 2 bases short, with 18 bases between. CDR3 size: 18 residues. DNA for the CDR3: TGCGCCAGCAGCCAAGAGGGCTGGGTTCCAGAATCCACAGATACGCAGTATTTT. It translates to CASSQEGWVPESTDTQYF.

The rearrangement uses TRBV2 and TRBJ1-5; D is unresolved. The CDR3 length is 15 residues. Germline CDR1 and CDR2: SNHLY and FYNNEI. V was shortened by 7 bases and J by 0 bases, with 13 bases between the two germline ends. For the CDR3, the DNA is TGTGCCAGCACCCCAGACGGGTATAGCAATCAGCCCCAGCATTTT. It specifies CASTPDGYSNQPQHF.

The chain employs TRBV9 and TRBJ2-7; D is unclear. V lost 0 bases, J lost 2 bases, and 12 bases lay in between. This CDR3 contains 15 residues. From germline, CDR1 is SGDLS and CDR2 YYNGEE. Here the CDR3 DNA reads TGTGCCAGCAGCGTAGGCCCACAGAATACCTACGAGCAGTACTTC. Its protein is CASSVGPQNTYEQYF. The entire variable domain, with the rest obtained from reference TRBV9 and TRBJ2-7, is as follows: DSGVTQTPKHLITATGQRVTLRCSPRSGDLSVYWYQQSLDQGLQFLIQYYNGEERAKGNILERFSAQQFPDLHSELNLSSLELGDSALYFCASSVGPQNTYEQYFGPGTRLTVT.

The rearrangement joins TRBV2 to TRBJ1-4; D uncertain. Germline V lookup: CDR1 SNHLY, CDR2 FYNNEI. The CDR3 loop spans 14 amino acids. CDR3 nucleotides: TGTGTCCAGCAAGAGACACATTCTAATGAAAAACTGTTTTTT. This sequence encodes CVQQETHSNEKLFF.

The V call is TRBV6-1, the J call TRBJ2-7, with D unclear. Germline V lookup: CDR1 MNHNS, CDR2 SASEGT. This CDR3 contains 12 residues. Trimming cost V 10 bases and J 7 bases, with 17 bases left between them. The CDR3 DNA reads as TGTGCCACCGAACGGTACCTCGGGGAGCAGTACTTC. Translating it yields CATERYLGEQYF.

The V call is TRBV2, the J call TRBJ1-1; TRBD1 might be the D (6 bases). The V gene's germline CDR1 is SNHLY and CDR2 FYNNEI. The CDR3 totals 16 residues. The ends were cut back, 8 bases at V and 2 bases at J, with 21 bases in the middle. The CDR3 protein is CASYRAWVYGNTEAFF. CDR3 sequence (DNA): TGTGCCAGCTACAGGGCTTGGGTGTACGGTAACACTGAAGCTTTCTTT.

Details on this clone: The same CDR3 arises from other DNA sequences in this sample as well. This rearrangement joins TRBV5-6 to TRBJ2-7; D unclear. Per the germline V gene, CDR1 is SGHDT and CDR2 is YYEEEE. This CDR3 has 12 amino acids. V gave up 4 bases and J gave up 6 bases, with 11 bases separating them. The CDR3 is CASSLGSGEQYF. The CDR3 DNA follows: TGTGCCAGCAGCCTAGGCTCTGGCGAGCAGTACTTC.

The chain joins TRBV28 to TRBJ1-5, with unresolved D. V lost 8 bases and J lost 3, with 8 bases in between. The CDR3 runs to 12 residues. The germline gives CDR1 MDHEN, CDR2 SYDVKM. The CDR3, as DNA: TGTGCCAGCCTAACTTACAATCAGCCCCAGCATTTT. Residues: CASLTYNQPQHF.

The V and J genes are TRBV6-1 and TRBJ2-7; 7 nucleotides match TRBD2. V shed 5 bases, J shed 3 bases, and the junction held 4 bases outside the gene matches. The germline V gene encodes CDR1 MNHNS and CDR2 SASEGT. This CDR3 contains 13 residues. The CDR3 coding sequence is TGTGCCAGCAGTCGGTCGGGGGGCTACGAGCAGTACTTC. It yields the protein CASSRSGGYEQYF.

V gene TRBV18 combines with J gene TRBJ2-3; TRBD2 aligns across 12 bases. The CDR3 contains 14 residues. CDR1 is KGHSH, CDR2 LQKENI, per germline. The V and J ends lost 5 bases and 6 bases, in that order; junction bases with no gene match: 3. The CDR3 reads CASSTSGRYDTQYF. CDR3 nucleotides: TGTGCCAGCTCAACTAGCGGGAGGTATGATACGCAGTATTTT.

V gene TRBV11-2 combines with J gene TRBJ2-5; D might be TRBD2 (5 bases). The germline V gene has CDR1 SGHAT and CDR2 FQNNGV. The CDR3 totals 14 residues. The germline V and J ends were trimmed by 1 base and 5 bases, with 11 bases remaining between them. The CDR3 nucleotides are TGTGCCAGCAGCTTAGCACAGCAGCGGGAGACCCAGTACTTC. Translated, it gives CASSLAQQRETQYF.